A selection of T cell receptor beta chains follows, all from one sample in a study of cytomegalovirus exposure and HLA in healthy donors. Only in-frame clones appear in the TCRdb table, and some are missing; sequencing was by immunoSEQ multiplex PCR. The table includes more than 110,000 clones, more than 75% detected once. Sequencing was carried out using PBMCs. The source of these receptors is a man in his fifties or sixties in good health and CMV-seronegative. Each CDR3 is given with its conserved first and last residue. A D gene is named only where the DNA matches it firmly. Only part of the rows carry a size: once, few, many, or a class if the clone is expanded.

d_gene | abundance | v_gene | CDR3aa
- | - | TRBV28 | CASSLPFTEAFF
TRBD2 | - | TRBV27 | CASSFDRLAGVEQFF
TRBD2 | few | TRBV19 | CASSTGLAGGQNQETQYF
TRBD1 | - | TRBV28 | CASILGTGPWDGYTF
TRBD1 | - | TRBV14 | CASSQVSGTGETQYF
- | once | TRBV12-2 | CASRPPSGVATEAFF
TRBD1 | - | TRBV13 | CASSLSLGQGARNTEAFF
- | - | TRBV28 | CASSMIGGGSAEAFF
TRBD2 | - | TRBV2 | CASSPEAGGVTGELFF
TRBD1 | - | TRBV5-1 | CASSFGQGTSNEKLFF
TRBD2 | - | TRBV29-1 | CSVVRSGGGHNEQFF
- | - | TRBV5-8 | CAGTLEGVLTGELFF
TRBD2 | - | TRBV4-2 | CASSQLTSGGSQETQYF
- | - | TRBV2 | CASRSISGNTEAFF
TRBD1 | - | TRBV30 | CAWSETGGGAFF
TRBD1 | - | TRBV19 | CASSTGTETYEQYF
TRBD1 | - | TRBV19 | CASLHRQGAIITEAFF
TRBD1 | - | TRBV5-4 | CASSTTGGGNEKLFF
TRBD1 | - | TRBV5-1 | CASSLASGMRQGSEKLFF
TRBD1 | - | TRBV19 | CASSVGTGQETQYF
- | - | TRBV2 | CASSEQGDYGYTF
TRBD1 | - | TRBV5-4 | CASSSPGQGATEAFF
- | - | TRBV30 | CAWHPSESTYEQYF
- | once | TRBV7-9 | CASSPTVGGGNGELFF
TRBD1 | once | TRBV29-1 | CSVGQGALGYTF
TRBD2 | - | TRBV14 | CASSQDLPYPSGMATGELFF
TRBD2 | - | TRBV11-2 | CASSLAPRAGGYEQYF
- | - | TRBV19 | CASRNGDTSYEQYF
- | - | TRBV9 | CASSVEFGSRETQYF
TRBD2 | - | TRBV27 | CASSSLGLAGLTDTQYF
- | - | TRBV30 | CAWSVLGLIETQYF
TRBD1 | once | TRBV25-1 | CASRSGQGSYEQYF
TRBD1 | - | TRBV6-1 | CASRTQGVDTGELFF
- | few | TRBV30 | CAWRGLGYEQYF
- | - | TRBV6-5 | CASRKGLSYEQYF
- | - | TRBV28 | CASSLNGGAIEQYF
TRBD2 | few | TRBV11-1 | CASSFAGGPDTQYF
TRBD2 | - | TRBV29-1 | CSAITGTSFYEQYF
TRBD2 | - | TRBV7-8 | CASSRDFKRGATDTQYF
TRBD1 | - | TRBV5-1 | CASSLNGQGANGYTF
TRBD2 | - | TRBV12-5 | CASGFRLAGGPFSSYNEQFF
TRBD1 | - | TRBV7-9 | CASSLDGTGGVEKLFF
TRBD1 | - | TRBV29-1 | CSVEGSGTGLRGEQFF
TRBD2 | - | TRBV11-3 | CASSLGGSSNEQFF
TRBD2 | - | TRBV11-2 | CASSVGTSGGNEQFF
- | - | TRBV6-5 | CASSLLQGAGYTF
TRBD1 | - | TRBV13 | CASSLTQGSDTQYF
- | - | TRBV10-1 | CAKLPFSPGGTGELFF
- | - | TRBV29-1 | CSVRRFQETQYF
- | - | TRBV28 | CASSAPQGPKLFF
TRBD1 | - | TRBV11-3 | CASSLVAGGPNTEAFF
- | few | TRBV4-2 | CASSQDRGANYGYTF
TRBD2 | - | TRBV30 | CAWSGRGDGEQFF
TRBD1 | - | TRBV6-1 | CASSVTGPSYEQYF
TRBD1 | - | TRBV28 | CASSYTGVGTNEKLFF
- | few | TRBV11-2 | CASSLVSATGTGNTIYF
- | - | TRBV28 | CASSLKSRSRTDRGNTIYF
- | - | TRBV30 | CAWTTTGYEQYF
TRBD2 | - | TRBV13 | CASSYTSEETQYF
- | - | TRBV19 | CASMTVRSSYNEQFF